This TCR beta chain was captured in a study of shared clonotypes between healthy human individuals. The CDR3 runs 16 residues. Trimming removed 0 bases from V and 1 base from J, with 13 bases in between. Germline V gene data show CDR1 as GTSNPN and CDR2 as SVGIG (reference sequence). The study separated CD4+ cells into CD45RA+ naive and CD45RA-negative memory subsets. Assay execution took place at the deep level. The authors' processing: Because ImmunoSEQ provided only junction sequences with no quality scores, the filtering differed. Profiled with immunoSEQ multiplex PCR; TCRdb holds only in-frame clones, not every one. That table supplies the V and J calls and clone size; D and trimming were determined from the DNA. Of about 230,000 clones listed, 65% to 70% are singletons. As for this clone: Its cognate antigen is unknown.

Broader study findings: Memory subsets generally showed smaller estimated richness than naive subsets did.

The sequence came from a man aged 25-45 years in good health. This chain uses TRBV30 with TRBJ2-4; no clear D gene. Material for sequencing was memory CD4+ T cells sorted from blood. The subset was: CD45RA-negative fraction. The CDR3 DNA reads as TGTGCCTGGAGTGTGACTTACCCGGTGGCCAAAAACATTCAGTACTTC. Its protein is CAWSVTYPVAKNIQYF. The full variable domain, its missing parts supplied by reference TRBV30 and TRBJ2-4, is SQTIHQWPATLVQPVGSPLSLECTVEGTSNPNLYWYRQAAGRGLQLLFYSVGIGQISSEVPQNLSASRPQDRQFILSSKKLLLSDSGFYLCAWSVTYPVAKNIQYFGAGTRLSVL.